Listed here is a single T cell receptor (beta chain). The data belong to a study of blood T cell repertoires in COVID-19. Across the study: Italy, Spain and the United States were the sources of the convalescent and acute COVID-19 samples. PBMCs, B-cell-depleted T cells, or T cells provided the cDNA or gDNA that made up the material.

Source study methods: Counts of nucleated cells, estimated from reference gene primer amplification, were obtained. Only in-frame clones appear in the TCRdb table, and some are missing; sequencing was by immunoSEQ multiplex PCR. For V, J and clone size, that table is used; D and trimming come from the DNA. The table has 200,000 to 300,000 clones, about 90% seen once. The CDR3 sequence is 13 residues long. Germline CDR1 SGHTA, CDR2 FQGNSA. V shed 8 bases and J 7 bases; nucleotides not matched to a gene: 8. The chain recombines TRBV7-2 with TRBJ1-5, with 7 bases lining up with TRBD1. This TCR came from a man aged 80 or over with acute or convalescent COVID-19. Sequenced material: peripheral blood. Written as DNA, the CDR3 is TGTGCCAGCGGACACAGGGGCGAACAGCCCCAGCATTTT. Its translation: CASGHRGEQPQHF.